This T cell receptor (beta chain) appears in the sequencing data of a study of Ad26.COV2.S vaccination and SARS-CoV-2 variants. General observations from the study: The TCR-based breadth and depth measures might underestimate overall T cell responses.

Treatment of the sample: approximately 18 received Ad26.COV2.S at low or high dose, single or two shots; about 5 received placebo; per-sample allocation not given. Day 63 after the first injection of vaccine or placebo was the sampling time. In regard to this clone: The antigen is unknown.

The CDR3 covers 16 residues. V lost 1 base and J lost 7, with 16 bases in between. Germline assignment: CDR1 MGHRA and CDR2 YSYEKL. Repertoires were generated with immunoSEQ multiplex PCR, while TCRdb's copy carries only in-frame clones and drops some. The table has some 340,000 clones, around 85% seen once. This chain uses TRBV4-1 with TRBJ2-2; a weak D match, TRBD2 (6 bases). Here the sequenced sample was peripheral blood, taken in a trial of Ad26.COV2.S vaccine versus placebo. The receptor was isolated from a person aged 18-65 years who received the Ad26.COV2.S COVID-19 vaccine or a placebo. The DNA for the CDR3 is TGCGCCAGCAGCCAAGGGTGGGGCGGGAAAAACGGGGAGCTGTTTTTT. This translates into CASSQGWGGKNGELFF.